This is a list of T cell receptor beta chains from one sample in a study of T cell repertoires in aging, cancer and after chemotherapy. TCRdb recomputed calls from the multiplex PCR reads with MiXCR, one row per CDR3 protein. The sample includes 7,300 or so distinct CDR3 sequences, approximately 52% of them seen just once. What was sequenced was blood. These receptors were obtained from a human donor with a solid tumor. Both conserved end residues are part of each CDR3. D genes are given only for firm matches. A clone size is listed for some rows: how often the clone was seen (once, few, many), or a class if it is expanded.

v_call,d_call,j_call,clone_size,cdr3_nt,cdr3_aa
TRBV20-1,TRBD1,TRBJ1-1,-,TGCAGTGCTTGGACAGGGTGGGCTGAAGCTTTCTTT,CSAWTGWAEAFF
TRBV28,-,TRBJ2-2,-,TGTGCCAGCCGTCAAGGTGCTGGGGAGCTGTTTTTT,CASRQGAGELFF
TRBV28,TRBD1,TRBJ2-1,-,TGTGCCAGCAGTTTTACTCCGGGACAGGGTGACAATGAGCAGTTCTTC,CASSFTPGQGDNEQFF
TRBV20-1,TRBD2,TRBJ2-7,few,TGCAGTGCTAGTAGGGGTAGCGGGAGTATGTCCTACGAGCAGTACTTC,CSASRGSGSMSYEQYF
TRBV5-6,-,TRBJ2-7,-,TGTGCCAGCAGCCCGTGGCTAGTCCTCGAGCAGTACTTC,CASSPWLVLEQYF
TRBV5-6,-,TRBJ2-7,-,TGTGCCAGCAGCTTGGCCGGGACTTCCTACGAGCAGTACTTC,CASSLAGTSYEQYF
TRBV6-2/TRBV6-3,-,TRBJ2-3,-,TGTGCCAGCAGTTACCCTGGCCAGCCCACAGATACGCAGTATTTT,CASSYPGQPTDTQYF
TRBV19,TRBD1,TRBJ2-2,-,TGTGCCAGTAGCCAGGGGGCCGGGGAGCTGTTTTTT,CASSQGAGELFF
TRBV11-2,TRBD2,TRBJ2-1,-,TGTGCCAGCAGCTCCTCCCTAGCGGGAAGTTACAATGAGCAGTTCTTC,CASSSSLAGSYNEQFF
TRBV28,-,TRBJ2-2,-,TGTGCCAGCAGCCTTGACCACGGGGAGCTGTTTTTT,CASSLDHGELFF
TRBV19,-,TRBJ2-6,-,TGTGCCAGTAATTCAGGGTCAGGGTTATCCAACGTCCTGACTTTC,CASNSGSGLSNVLTF
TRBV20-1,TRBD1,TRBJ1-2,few,TGCAGTGCTAGAGATCGGGGACAGGATAACTATGGCTACACCTTC,CSARDRGQDNYGYTF
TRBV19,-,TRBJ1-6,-,TGTGCCAGTAGTATCGAGCCCTCGCATAAGAATTCACCCCTCCACTTT,CASSIEPSHKNSPLHF
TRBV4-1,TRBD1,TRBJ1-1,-,TGTGCCAGCAGCCAAGAGACAGGGGGTAGTACTGAAGCTTTCTTT,CASSQETGGSTEAFF
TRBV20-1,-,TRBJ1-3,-,TGCAGTGCCACAGGGACCTCTGGAAACACCATATATTTT,CSATGTSGNTIYF
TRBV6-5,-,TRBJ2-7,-,TGTGCCAGCAGTTACGGGGGAGTGGGGGACGAGCAGTACTTC,CASSYGGVGDEQYF
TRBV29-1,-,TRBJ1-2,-,TGCAGCGTTGACCCCGAAAGGGAGGTAGGCTACACCTTC,CSVDPEREVGYTF
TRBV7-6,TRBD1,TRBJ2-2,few,TGTGCCAGCAACCCATACCCCGGGACAGGGTTCACCGGGGAGCTGTTTTTT,CASNPYPGTGFTGELFF
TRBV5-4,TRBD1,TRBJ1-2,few,TGTGCCAGCAGCCAGAACCGGGACAGCTATGGCTACACCTTC,CASSQNRDSYGYTF
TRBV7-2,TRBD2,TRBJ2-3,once,TGTGCCAGCAGCTCCCCCGGTTGGGCGGGAGACACAGATACGCAGTATTTT,CASSSPGWAGDTDTQYF
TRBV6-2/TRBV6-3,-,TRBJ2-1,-,TGTGCCAGCAGTTTAGTGGGAACTCATTACAATGAGCAGTTCTTC,CASSLVGTHYNEQFF
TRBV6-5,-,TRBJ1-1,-,TGTGCCAGCAGTTATTATCGACAGGTGAACACTGAAGCTTTCTTT,CASSYYRQVNTEAFF
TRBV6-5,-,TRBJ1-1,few,TGTGCCAGCAGTTACTTCGTCGTTCCATTCGGGGTTGGGAACACTGAAGCTTTCTTT,CASSYFVVPFGVGNTEAFF
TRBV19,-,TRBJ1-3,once,TGTGCCATCTCCTGGACAGTCACGGACGGAAACACCATATATTTT,CAISWTVTDGNTIYF
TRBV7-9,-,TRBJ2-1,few,TGTGCCAGCAGCTTAACGGCGTTCTACAATGAGCAGTTCTTC,CASSLTAFYNEQFF
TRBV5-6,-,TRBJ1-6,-,TGTGCCAGCAGCAGCCTATGGGGACCCTATAATTCACCCCTCCACTTT,CASSSLWGPYNSPLHF
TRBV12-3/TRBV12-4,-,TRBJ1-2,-,TGTGCCAGCAGTCAGGCCTCATTTACCGGCTACACCTTC,CASSQASFTGYTF
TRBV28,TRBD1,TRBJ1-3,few,TGTGCCAGCGGACAGGGGCTTAACTCTGGAAACACCATATATTTT,CASGQGLNSGNTIYF
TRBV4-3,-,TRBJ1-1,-,TGCGCCAGCAGCCAAGATAAGGCAGAAGAAGCTTTCTTT,CASSQDKAEEAFF
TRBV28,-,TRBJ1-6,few,TGTGCCAGCACTCTGCAAGCAGGGTTGGATAATTCACCCCTCCACTTT,CASTLQAGLDNSPLHF
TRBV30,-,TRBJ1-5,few,TGTGCCTGCGGGGCTCAGCCCCAGCATTTT,CACGAQPQHF
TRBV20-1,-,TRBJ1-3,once,TGCAGTGCTAGAGAGACAGCCCGAAACACCATATATTTT,CSARETARNTIYF
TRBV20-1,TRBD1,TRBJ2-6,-,TGCAGTGCTAGAGGTAATCCGGACAGGGACTCTGGGGCCAACGTCCTGACTTTC,CSARGNPDRDSGANVLTF
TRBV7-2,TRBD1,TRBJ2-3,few,TGTGCCAGCAGCTTGGGACAGGCCACAGATACGCAGTATTTT,CASSLGQATDTQYF
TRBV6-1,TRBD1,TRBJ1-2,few,TGTGCCAGCAGCGACAGGGTAGCTAACTATGGCTACACCTTC,CASSDRVANYGYTF
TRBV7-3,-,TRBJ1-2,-,TGTGCCAGCAGCTTAGAAAGCGGCTATGGCTACACCTTC,CASSLESGYGYTF
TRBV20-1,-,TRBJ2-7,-,TGCAGTCGCCCCCTCCCGGGACCGACTCTCTACGAGCAGTACTTC,CSRPLPGPTLYEQYF